A selection of T cell receptor beta chains follows, all from one sample in a study of Ad26.COV2.S vaccination and SARS-CoV-2 variants. Clones were read by immunoSEQ multiplex PCR, and TCRdb kept only the in-frame ones, dropping some. Of hundreds of thousands of clones detected, around 83% appear once; the ten largest clones hold about 3.3%. The sample consisted of peripheral blood, taken in a trial of Ad26.COV2.S vaccine versus placebo. The receptor source for this set is a person aged 18-65 years who received the Ad26.COV2.S COVID-19 vaccine or a placebo. Both conserved end residues are part of each CDR3. D genes are given only for firm matches. Rows may omit the clone size; those that give it use once, few, many or a size class.

V gene: TRBV19
clone size: .
J gene: TRBJ2-1
D gene: .
CDR3 protein: CASKLDNEQFF
CDR3 DNA: TGTGCCAGTAAGTTAGACAATGAGCAGTTCTTC

V gene: TRBV29-1
clone size: .
J gene: TRBJ2-1
D gene: TRBD1
CDR3 protein: CSVHRGWDEQFF
CDR3 DNA: TGCAGCGTGCACAGGGGTTGGGATGAGCAGTTCTTC

V gene: TRBV5-1
clone size: .
J gene: TRBJ1-5
D gene: TRBD1
CDR3 protein: CASRRGQGDQPQHF
CDR3 DNA: TGCGCCAGCAGAAGAGGCCAGGGGGATCAGCCCCAGCATTTT

V gene: TRBV6-5
clone size: .
J gene: TRBJ2-7
D gene: .
CDR3 protein: CASRKDLSGLEQYF
CDR3 DNA: TGTGCCAGCAGAAAGGACCTCTCGGGCCTCGAGCAGTACTTC

V gene: TRBV3-1/TRBV3-2
clone size: .
J gene: TRBJ1-2
D gene: TRBD1
CDR3 protein: CASSQWTGEDGYTF
CDR3 DNA: TGTGCCAGCAGCCAATGGACAGGAGAAGATGGCTACACCTTC

V gene: TRBV6-2/TRBV6-3
clone size: once
J gene: TRBJ2-1
D gene: .
CDR3 protein: CASSRPQGNEQFF
CDR3 DNA: TGTGCCAGCAGCCGACCCCAGGGAAATGAGCAGTTCTTC

V gene: TRBV5-1
clone size: .
J gene: TRBJ2-1
D gene: TRBD1
CDR3 protein: CASSLGQLYNEQFF
CDR3 DNA: TGCGCCAGCAGCCTGGGACAGCTCTACAATGAGCAGTTCTTC

V gene: TRBV23-1
clone size: .
J gene: TRBJ2-5
D gene: .
CDR3 protein: CASSHSGTYTPNQETQYF
CDR3 DNA: TGCGCCAGCAGTCATTCCGGGACATACACACCGAACCAAGAGACCCAGTACTTC

V gene: TRBV27
clone size: .
J gene: TRBJ2-2
D gene: .
CDR3 protein: CASRRDLNTGELFF
CDR3 DNA: TGTGCCAGCAGACGGGACTTGAACACCGGGGAGCTGTTTTTT

V gene: TRBV29-1
clone size: once
J gene: TRBJ1-1
D gene: .
CDR3 protein: CSVLPRGQITEAFF
CDR3 DNA: TGCAGCGTCCTCCCCCGGGGGCAGATCACTGAAGCTTTCTTT

V gene: TRBV15
clone size: once
J gene: TRBJ2-1
D gene: TRBD2
CDR3 protein: CATSSASGISNEQFF
CDR3 DNA: TGTGCCACCAGCAGTGCTAGCGGGATTAGCAATGAGCAGTTCTTC

V gene: TRBV5-6
clone size: .
J gene: TRBJ1-1
D gene: TRBD1
CDR3 protein: CASSLIRGGTEAFF
CDR3 DNA: TGTGCCAGCAGCTTAATCAGGGGGGGCACTGAAGCTTTCTTT

V gene: TRBV2
clone size: once
J gene: TRBJ1-5
D gene: TRBD1
CDR3 protein: CASSEAGPAGGGQPQHF
CDR3 DNA: TGTGCCAGCAGTGAAGCTGGGCCGGCAGGGGGTGGTCAGCCCCAGCATTTT

V gene: TRBV6-2/TRBV6-3
clone size: .
J gene: TRBJ1-1
D gene: TRBD1
CDR3 protein: CASSPDRVLNTEAFF
CDR3 DNA: TGTGCCAGCAGTCCCGACAGGGTTTTGAACACTGAAGCTTTCTTT

V gene: TRBV18
clone size: few
J gene: TRBJ1-1
D gene: .
CDR3 protein: CASSPDSWNTEAFF
CDR3 DNA: TGTGCCAGCTCACCAGACAGCTGGAACACTGAAGCTTTCTTT

V gene: TRBV24-1
clone size: once
J gene: TRBJ2-7
D gene: .
CDR3 protein: CATSDWAQSDEQYF
CDR3 DNA: TGTGCCACCAGTGATTGGGCCCAGTCAGACGAGCAGTACTTC

V gene: TRBV18
clone size: .
J gene: TRBJ1-4
D gene: .
CDR3 protein: CASHATTNEKLFF
CDR3 DNA: TGTGCCAGTCACGCGACAACTAATGAAAAACTGTTTTTT

V gene: TRBV7-2
clone size: .
J gene: TRBJ1-4
D gene: TRBD1
CDR3 protein: CASSLRQGDEKLFF
CDR3 DNA: TGTGCCAGCAGCCTCAGACAGGGTGATGAAAAACTGTTTTTT

V gene: TRBV30
clone size: .
J gene: TRBJ2-6
D gene: .
CDR3 protein: CAWSDRSGANVLTF
CDR3 DNA: TGTGCCTGGAGTGACCGCTCTGGGGCCAACGTCCTGACTTTC

V gene: TRBV9
clone size: few
J gene: TRBJ2-7
D gene: .
CDR3 protein: CASSARTAPYEQYF
CDR3 DNA: TGTGCCAGCAGCGCCCGGACGGCTCCCTACGAGCAGTACTTC

V gene: TRBV15
clone size: .
J gene: TRBJ1-1
D gene: .
CDR3 protein: CATGRQLNTEAFF
CDR3 DNA: TGTGCCACTGGACGGCAGTTGAACACTGAAGCTTTCTTT

V gene: TRBV15
clone size: .
J gene: TRBJ2-1
D gene: TRBD2
CDR3 protein: CATSTLLGTSGHNEQFF
CDR3 DNA: TGTGCCACCAGCACCCTCCTCGGGACTAGCGGCCACAATGAGCAGTTCTTC

V gene: TRBV5-1
clone size: .
J gene: TRBJ1-5
D gene: .
CDR3 protein: CASSFSTGLGQPQHF
CDR3 DNA: TGCGCCAGCAGCTTCTCGACAGGTTTGGGTCAGCCCCAGCATTTT

V gene: TRBV7-9
clone size: .
J gene: TRBJ1-1
D gene: .
CDR3 protein: CASSLGNWRTEAFF
CDR3 DNA: TGTGCCAGCAGCCTGGGGAATTGGCGCACTGAAGCTTTCTTT

V gene: TRBV19
clone size: .
J gene: TRBJ2-2
D gene: .
CDR3 protein: CASRAATNTGELFF
CDR3 DNA: TGTGCCAGTAGGGCAGCGACGAACACCGGGGAGCTGTTTTTT

V gene: TRBV6-6
clone size: .
J gene: TRBJ1-4
D gene: .
CDR3 protein: CASSYPQGPNEKLFF
CDR3 DNA: TGTGCCAGCAGTTACCCCCAGGGTCCCAATGAAAAACTGTTTTTT

V gene: TRBV27
clone size: .
J gene: TRBJ1-5
D gene: .
CDR3 protein: CASRPGLLYSNQPQHF
CDR3 DNA: TGTGCCAGCAGACCAGGCCTACTTTATAGCAATCAGCCCCAGCATTTT

V gene: TRBV30
clone size: .
J gene: TRBJ2-7
D gene: .
CDR3 protein: CAWIRQHPYEQYF
CDR3 DNA: TGTGCCTGGATCCGGCAGCACCCCTACGAGCAGTACTTC

V gene: TRBV11-2
clone size: .
J gene: TRBJ2-3
D gene: .
CDR3 protein: CASSLDRGTDTQYF
CDR3 DNA: TGTGCCAGCAGCTTAGATCGGGGTACAGATACGCAGTATTTT

V gene: TRBV7-8
clone size: .
J gene: TRBJ1-2
D gene: TRBD1
CDR3 protein: CASSPDRSGYTF
CDR3 DNA: TGTGCCAGCAGCCCGGACAGGAGTGGCTACACCTTC

V gene: TRBV11-2
clone size: .
J gene: TRBJ1-6
D gene: .
CDR3 protein: CASSLEWGTPLHF
CDR3 DNA: TGTGCCAGCAGCTTAGAGTGGGGGACACCCCTCCACTTT

V gene: TRBV5-8
clone size: few
J gene: TRBJ2-3
D gene: TRBD2
CDR3 protein: CASSLTSGTDTQYF
CDR3 DNA: TGTGCCAGCAGCTTGACTAGCGGGACAGATACGCAGTATTTT

V gene: TRBV6-5
clone size: few
J gene: TRBJ1-1
D gene: .
CDR3 protein: CASMRNLGNTEAFF
CDR3 DNA: TGTGCCAGCATGAGGAACCTAGGGAACACTGAAGCTTTCTTT

V gene: TRBV7-2
clone size: .
J gene: TRBJ1-1
D gene: .
CDR3 protein: CASSLSPPGTEAFF
CDR3 DNA: TGTGCCAGCAGCTTATCGCCTCCGGGCACTGAAGCTTTCTTT

V gene: TRBV12-5
clone size: .
J gene: TRBJ1-5
D gene: .
CDR3 protein: CASGEDSNPVQPQHF
CDR3 DNA: TGTGCTAGTGGAGAGGACAGTAATCCAGTTCAGCCCCAGCATTTT

V gene: TRBV7-8
clone size: .
J gene: TRBJ2-6
D gene: .
CDR3 protein: CASSLVVQANSGANVLTF
CDR3 DNA: TGTGCCAGCAGCTTAGTAGTACAGGCGAACTCTGGGGCCAACGTCCTGACTTTC

V gene: TRBV14
clone size: .
J gene: TRBJ2-3
D gene: .
CDR3 protein: CASSGYHTDTQYF
CDR3 DNA: TGTGCCAGCAGCGGATACCACACAGATACGCAGTATTTT

V gene: TRBV12-5
clone size: .
J gene: TRBJ2-3
D gene: .
CDR3 protein: CASGLFVGGPGDTQYF
CDR3 DNA: TGTGCTAGTGGTTTGTTCGTGGGGGGGCCCGGAGATACGCAGTATTTT

V gene: TRBV6-5
clone size: .
J gene: TRBJ1-1
D gene: TRBD1
CDR3 protein: CASSLNRGLAEAFF
CDR3 DNA: TGTGCCAGCAGTTTAAACAGGGGGCTCGCTGAAGCTTTCTTT

V gene: TRBV7-9
clone size: .
J gene: TRBJ1-2
D gene: .
CDR3 protein: CASSLEANYGYTF
CDR3 DNA: TGTGCCAGCAGCTTAGAAGCTAACTATGGCTACACCTTC

V gene: TRBV6-4
clone size: many
J gene: TRBJ2-1
D gene: TRBD2
CDR3 protein: CASSTGTSGGNNEQFF
CDR3 DNA: TGTGCCAGCAGTACCGGGACTAGCGGGGGCAACAATGAGCAGTTCTTC

V gene: TRBV10-1
clone size: .
J gene: TRBJ2-7
D gene: .
CDR3 protein: CASSSEYYEQYF
CDR3 DNA: TGCGCCAGCAGTAGCGAATACTACGAGCAGTACTTC

V gene: TRBV13
clone size: few
J gene: TRBJ2-7
D gene: TRBD2
CDR3 protein: CASSLRRGGPLYEQYF
CDR3 DNA: TGTGCCAGCAGCTTACGGCGGGGGGGCCCCCTCTACGAGCAGTACTTC

V gene: TRBV12-3/TRBV12-4
clone size: once
J gene: TRBJ2-7
D gene: TRBD1
CDR3 protein: CASSLRQGNEQYF
CDR3 DNA: TGTGCCAGCAGTTTAAGACAGGGGAACGAGCAGTACTTC

V gene: TRBV7-9
clone size: .
J gene: TRBJ2-4
D gene: TRBD1
CDR3 protein: CASSLGRTGGYNIQYF
CDR3 DNA: TGTGCCAGCAGCTTAGGCCGGACAGGGGGATATAACATTCAGTACTTC

V gene: TRBV4-3
clone size: .
J gene: TRBJ2-1
D gene: TRBD2
CDR3 protein: CASSQASGGGSTTYNEQFF
CDR3 DNA: TGCGCCAGCAGCCAAGCGTCCGGCGGGGGGTCTACAACCTACAATGAGCAGTTCTTC

V gene: TRBV2
clone size: .
J gene: TRBJ1-1
D gene: TRBD1
CDR3 protein: CASRGTGTEGTEAFF
CDR3 DNA: TGTGCCAGCAGGGGTACCGGGACAGAAGGCACTGAAGCTTTCTTT

V gene: TRBV3-1/TRBV3-2
clone size: once
J gene: TRBJ2-3
D gene: .
CDR3 protein: CAIPVQVDTQYF
CDR3 DNA: TGTGCCATCCCGGTTCAAGTGGATACGCAGTATTTT

V gene: TRBV4-3
clone size: .
J gene: TRBJ2-5
D gene: .
CDR3 protein: CASSQVAERETQYF
CDR3 DNA: TGCGCCAGCAGCCAAGTGGCGGAACGAGAGACCCAGTACTTC

V gene: TRBV3-1/TRBV3-2
clone size: .
J gene: TRBJ2-7
D gene: .
CDR3 protein: CASSHNQGYEQYF
CDR3 DNA: TGTGCCAGCAGCCATAACCAAGGGTACGAGCAGTACTTC

V gene: TRBV12-3/TRBV12-4
clone size: .
J gene: TRBJ1-5
D gene: .
CDR3 protein: CASSSRADQPQHF
CDR3 DNA: TGTGCCAGCAGTTCCCGGGCTGATCAGCCCCAGCATTTT

V gene: TRBV27
clone size: .
J gene: TRBJ1-2
D gene: TRBD1
CDR3 protein: CASSPEGTGFYLLYGYTF
CDR3 DNA: TGTGCCAGCAGTCCAGAGGGGACAGGGTTTTACTTGTTATATGGCTACACCTTC

V gene: TRBV11-2
clone size: .
J gene: TRBJ2-1
D gene: TRBD2
CDR3 protein: CASSPLGGRATEQFF
CDR3 DNA: TGTGCCAGCAGCCCCCTGGGCGGGAGGGCGACTGAGCAGTTCTTC

V gene: TRBV27
clone size: .
J gene: TRBJ2-2
D gene: TRBD2
CDR3 protein: CASSWTSGRAGTGELFF
CDR3 DNA: TGTGCCAGCAGCTGGACTAGCGGGAGGGCCGGGACCGGGGAGCTGTTTTTT

V gene: TRBV2
clone size: .
J gene: TRBJ2-7
D gene: .
CDR3 protein: CASSESGTSTYEQYF
CDR3 DNA: TGTGCCAGCAGTGAATCCGGGACATCTACCTACGAGCAGTACTTC

V gene: TRBV5-1
clone size: .
J gene: TRBJ2-3
D gene: .
CDR3 protein: CASSLGGDKDTQYF
CDR3 DNA: TGCGCCAGCAGCTTGGGTGGAGACAAAGATACGCAGTATTTT

V gene: TRBV19
clone size: .
J gene: TRBJ2-1
D gene: .
CDR3 protein: CASRDPGGPYNEQFF
CDR3 DNA: TGTGCCAGTAGGGACCCCGGGGGTCCCTACAATGAGCAGTTCTTC

V gene: TRBV29-1
clone size: few
J gene: TRBJ1-1
D gene: .
CDR3 protein: CSVEASTGEAFF
CDR3 DNA: TGCAGCGTTGAAGCCTCGACAGGTGAAGCTTTCTTT

V gene: TRBV6-5
clone size: .
J gene: TRBJ1-5
D gene: TRBD1
CDR3 protein: CASSRGQSSNQPQHF
CDR3 DNA: TGTGCCAGCAGCCGGGGACAGTCTAGCAATCAGCCCCAGCATTTT